Below are 12 T cell receptor beta chains sequenced from a single sample in a study of blood T cell repertoires in COVID-19. Libraries were prepared by immunoSEQ multiplex PCR; TCRdb keeps only in-frame clonotypes and omits some of them. The table lists about 160,000 clones, 75% to 90% of them singletons, with roughly 4% in the top ten. The sequenced material came from PBMCs or T cells enriched from blood (not recorded which). These receptors all stem from a woman between 35 and 50 years old who had been exposed to COVID-19.

V usage is TRBV7-9 and J usage is TRBJ1-1; D is possibly TRBD1 (5 bases). CDR1 is SEHNR, CDR2 FQNEAQ, per germline (reference sequence). Trimming left V 5 bases short and J 3 bases short, with 13 bases between. The CDR3 contains 14 residues. The CDR3 region has the DNA TGTGCCAGCAGCGCACTCAGGGAAGACACTGAAGCTTTCTTT. It translates to CASSALREDTEAFF.

V gene TRBV28 combines with J gene TRBJ1-5; D unclear. Germline values: CDR1 MDHEN, CDR2 SYDVKM. There are 14 residues in the CDR3. Trimming pared 3 bases from V and 3 bases from J, leaving 9 bases between. CDR3 DNA sequence: TGTGCCAGCAGTTTGGGCGCAAACAATCAGCCCCAGCATTTT. It is translated as CASSLGANNQPQHF.

The rearrangement joins TRBV29-1 to TRBJ2-3, with 12 bases lining up with TRBD2. The CDR3 has 20 amino acids. Germline values: CDR1 SQVTM, CDR2 ANQGSEA. V shed 3 bases, J shed 4 bases, and the junction held 20 bases outside the gene matches. The CDR3: CSVDITTSGRGFRGADTQYF. As DNA, the CDR3 is TGCAGCGTTGACATAACGACTAGCGGGAGAGGTTTCAGGGGTGCAGATACGCAGTATTTT.

CDR3 in DNA: TGCGCCAGCAGCCAGGGGACTCGAGTCAATGAGCAGTTCTTC. It is translated as CASSQGTRVNEQFF. This chain links TRBV4-1 with TRBJ2-1, with D perhaps TRBD2 (6 bases). Trimming pared 3 bases from V and 6 bases from J, leaving 12 bases between. Looked up from germline, CDR1 is MGHRA and CDR2 is YSYEKL. There are 14 residues in the CDR3.

The J gene is TRBJ2-1, the V gene TRBV5-1; D is uncertain. Germline CDR1 is SGHRS and CDR2 is YFSETQ. V was pared by 3 bases and J by 6 bases, with 16 bases between. This CDR3 region has 15 residues. CDR3: CASSSDANSRNEQFF. The CDR3 DNA reads TGCGCCAGCAGCTCCGATGCGAATTCCCGCAATGAGCAGTTCTTC.

This clone was seen only once. The V call is TRBV10-3, the J call TRBJ2-1; perhaps TRBD2 as D (5 bases). The CDR3 has 12 residues. The V gene lost 7 bases and the J gene lost 8 bases, with 12 bases spanning the gap. The germline CDR1 and CDR2 sequences are ENHRY and SYGVKD. Here the CDR3 reads CAITGKKDEQFF. The CDR3 DNA sequence: TGTGCCATCACCGGGAAAAAGGATGAGCAGTTCTTC.

This chain links TRBV4-1 with TRBJ2-1; a weak D match, TRBD2 (6 bases). V dropped 1 base and J dropped 0 bases, with 13 bases sitting between them. The CDR3 runs 17 residues. Germline-derived CDR1 and CDR2 are MGHRA and YSYEKL. The CDR3: CASSQATSGRSYNEQFF. The DNA of the CDR3 is TGCGCCAGCAGCCAAGCAACAAGCGGGCGCTCCTACAATGAGCAGTTCTTC.

V gene TRBV5-1 combines with J gene TRBJ2-3; 7 bases align to TRBD1. V was clipped by 3 bases and J by 3 bases; unmatched bases: 4. In germline, CDR1 is SGHRS, CDR2 YFSETQ. The CDR3 consists of 14 residues. DNA of the CDR3: TGCGCCAGCAGCTCGACAGGGACGACAGATACGCAGTATTTT. Translating it yields CASSSTGTTDTQYF.

V and J are TRBV5-8 and TRBJ1-2, with D tentatively TRBD1 (6 bases). The CDR3 loop spans 12 amino acids. The germline V and J ends were trimmed by 4 bases and 11 bases, with 15 bases remaining between them. Germline V CDR1 and CDR2: SGHTS, YDEGEE. CDR3 nucleotide sequence: TGTGCCAGCAGCGAGGGGACATTGGGATACACCTTC. This gives the protein CASSEGTLGYTF.

This clone was counted a single time. The chain joins TRBV28 to TRBJ1-2; D may be TRBD1 (6 bases). CDR1 and CDR2 from the germline V gene are MDHEN and SYDVKM. Trimming shortened V by 3 bases and J by 8 bases, and 10 bases separated the two germline ends. CDR3 size: 12 residues. DNA for the CDR3: TGTGCCAGCAGTTTGAAGGGACACGGCTACACCTTC. Translation gives CASSLKGHGYTF.

This clone has only one observation. CDR3 region: CASSATGSNEKLFF. The CDR3 nucleotides read TGTGCCAGCAGTGCGACAGGGAGTAATGAAAAACTGTTTTTT. This rearrangement joins TRBV28 to TRBJ1-4; 7 bases fit TRBD1. The V gene's germline CDR1 is MDHEN and CDR2 SYDVKM. The ends lost 5 bases at V and 4 bases at J; junction bases unmatched: 4. The CDR3 totals 14 residues.

The chain has TRBV4-3 and TRBJ2-1, with 7 nucleotides matching TRBD2. The CDR3 extends over 15 amino acids. With 2 bases clipped from V and 2 bases from J, the junction kept 3 bases outside the gene matches. In germline, CDR1 is LGHNA, CDR2 YSLEER. CDR3 sequence: CASSQKREPYNEQFF. In nucleotides, the CDR3 is TGCGCCAGCAGCCAAAAGCGGGAACCCTACAATGAGCAGTTCTTC.